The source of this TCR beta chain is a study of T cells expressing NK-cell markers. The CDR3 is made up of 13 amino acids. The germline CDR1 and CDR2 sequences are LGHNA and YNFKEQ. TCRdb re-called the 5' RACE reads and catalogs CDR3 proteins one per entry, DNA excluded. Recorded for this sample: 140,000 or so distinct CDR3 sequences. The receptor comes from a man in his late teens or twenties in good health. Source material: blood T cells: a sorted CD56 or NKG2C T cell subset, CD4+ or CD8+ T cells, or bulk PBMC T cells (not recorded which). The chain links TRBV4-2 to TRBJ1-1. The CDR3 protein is CASSQGGRAEAFF.